Shown below are 30 T cell receptor beta chains from a single sample sequenced in a study of blood T cell repertoires in COVID-19. Data came from immunoSEQ multiplex PCR; TCRdb stores just in-frame clones and leaves some out. The data show 130,000 to 150,000 clones, 88% seen once. The source material was peripheral blood. The receptors were gathered from a man between 65 and 85 years old with acute or convalescent COVID-19.

This chain joins TRBV28 and TRBJ1-1; 7 nucleotides agree with TRBD1. This CDR3 spans 16 amino acids. Trimming at V came to 5 bases and at J to 2 bases, leaving 11 bases not matched to a gene. Germline V gene sequence: CDR1 MDHEN, CDR2 SYDVKM. The CDR3 here is CASSPTGAQVNTEAFF. The DNA for the CDR3 is TGTGCCAGCAGTCCAACAGGGGCGCAGGTCAACACTGAAGCTTTCTTT.

The V gene is TRBV6-5, the J gene TRBJ1-4; the match to TRBD1 covers 9 bases. Germline CDR1 MNHEY, CDR2 SVGAGI. The CDR3 contains 15 residues. J was trimmed by 6 bases and V by 4 bases; bases with no gene match: 6. CDR3 loop: CASSLTGGQDEKLFF. As DNA, the CDR3 is TGTGCCAGCAGTTTGACAGGGGGTCAGGATGAAAAACTGTTTTTT.

This clone appeared once. The J gene is TRBJ2-3, the V gene TRBV5-1; 8 nucleotides match TRBD1. The V and J ends lost 5 bases and 1 base, in that order; junction bases with no gene match: 6. The CDR3 spans 15 residues. The germline V gene has CDR1 SGHRS and CDR2 YFSETQ. The CDR3 sequence: CASSLQGQGTDTQYF. CDR3 nucleotide sequence: TGCGCCAGCAGTTTACAGGGACAGGGCACAGATACGCAGTATTTT.

This chain joins TRBV6-5 and TRBJ1-5; a possible D gene is TRBD1 (5 bases). The germline V gene has CDR1 MNHEY and CDR2 SVGAGI. Trimming took 2 bases from V and 4 from J, leaving 6 bases between them. The CDR3 has 13 residues. The CDR3 sequence: CASSYNRNQPQHF. DNA for the CDR3: TGTGCCAGCAGTTACAACAGGAATCAGCCCCAGCATTTT.

This chain links TRBV3-1 (or the pseudogene TRBV3-2) with TRBJ2-7; 8 bases match TRBD1. CDR1 and CDR2 (germline): LGHDT, YNNKEL (reference sequence). Trimming cost V 5 bases and J 4 bases; bases outside gene matches: 1. This CDR3 contains 12 residues. This chain's CDR3 is CASSGQGYEQYF. DNA of the CDR3: TGTGCCAGCAGCGGACAGGGATACGAGCAGTACTTC.

The chain has TRBV7-9 and TRBJ1-2, with 7 bases lining up with TRBD1. Germline V gene lookup returns CDR1 SEHNR and CDR2 FQNEAQ (reference sequence). This CDR3 region has 13 residues. J gave up 7 bases and V 4 bases, and 6 bases lay outside the gene matches. The CDR3 loop reads CASSSTGNSGYTF. Written as DNA, the CDR3 is TGTGCCAGCAGCTCGACAGGGAACAGTGGCTACACCTTC.

The chain recombines TRBV11-3 with TRBJ2-7, with D hard to call. Per germline, CDR1 SGHNT and CDR2 YENEEA. V dropped 5 bases and J dropped 3 bases, with 11 bases sitting between them. The CDR3 contains 13 residues. CDR3 sequence: CASSNLGDYEQYF. CDR3 bases: TGTGCCAGCAGCAACCTCGGAGACTACGAGCAGTACTTC.

This clone appeared once. V and J are TRBV21-1 and TRBJ1-5; the table's D call TRBD1 went unverified against the DNA. TRBV21-1 is a documented pseudogene. The CDR3 extends over 14 amino acids. This chain's CDR3 is CASSYRGCNQPQHF. As DNA, the CDR3 is TGTGCCAGCAGCTACAGGGGATGCAATCAGCCCCAGCATTTT.

This clone was picked up one time. The J gene is TRBJ1-2, the V gene TRBV27; perhaps TRBD1 as D (6 bases). Trimming removed 3 bases from V and 6 bases from J, with 20 bases in between. From germline, CDR1 is MNHEY and CDR2 SMNVEV (reference sequence). The CDR3 sequence is 16 residues long. The CDR3 spells CASSLMGAGVRNGYTF. CDR3 nucleotides: TGTGCCAGCAGTTTGATGGGGGCAGGGGTTCGAAATGGCTACACCTTC.

The rearrangement links TRBV5-6 to TRBJ2-2, with D perhaps TRBD2 (6 bases). Trimming cost V 0 bases and J 1 base, with 10 bases left between them. There are 16 residues in the CDR3. Germline CDR1 reads SGHDT; CDR2 reads YYEEEE. Written as DNA, the CDR3 is TGTGCCAGCAGCTTGGCTGCGGGACGGAACACCGGGGAGCTGTTTTTT. It encodes CASSLAAGRNTGELFF.

This clone appeared once. The chain couples TRBV5-1 to TRBJ2-2; 8 nucleotides align to TRBD2. The germline V gene has CDR1 SGHRS and CDR2 YFSETQ. J was trimmed by 2 bases and V by 0 bases; bases with no gene match: 9. This CDR3 has 18 residues. This chain's CDR3 is CASSLVISGTLNTGELFF. In DNA, the CDR3 is TGCGCCAGCAGCTTGGTGATTAGCGGGACCCTCAACACCGGGGAGCTGTTTTTT.

The J gene is TRBJ2-3, the V gene TRBV3-1 (or the pseudogene TRBV3-2), with TRBD2 as a possible D gene (7 bases). Trimming took off 0 bases at V and 2 bases at J, with 15 bases between the two ends. Germline V CDR1 and CDR2: LGHDT, YNNKEL (reference sequence). The length of the CDR3 is 17 residues. The CDR3 sequence is CASSQDWGGGITDTQYF. CDR3 in DNA: TGTGCCAGCAGCCAAGATTGGGGGGGCGGGATCACAGATACGCAGTATTTT.

This chain connects TRBV28 to TRBJ1-5; a weak D match, TRBD1 (6 bases). This CDR3 is 14 amino acids long. Between the trimmed V and J ends, which lost 3 bases and 7 bases, there was a span of 13 bases. Germline V gene data show CDR1 as MDHEN and CDR2 as SYDVKM. The CDR3 DNA reads TGTGCCAGCAGTTTTCCAGGGGTCGGCCAGCCCCAGCATTTT. It is translated as CASSFPGVGQPQHF.

This chain links TRBV29-1 with TRBJ2-1; 7 bases agree with TRBD2. This CDR3 has 14 amino acids. The V gene's germline CDR1 is SQVTM and CDR2 ANQGSEA. Trimming at V came to 7 bases and at J to 5 bases, leaving 11 bases not matched to a gene. The CDR3 reads CSAGGTFVDNEQFF. CDR3 sequence (DNA): TGCAGCGCCGGGGGGACTTTCGTCGACAATGAGCAGTTCTTC.

This chain links TRBV12-3 or TRBV12-4 with TRBJ1-2; D gene unclear. There are 11 residues in the CDR3. V shed 5 bases and J shed 2 bases, with 3 bases lying between them. In DNA, the CDR3 is TGTGCCAGCAGTCCGAACTATGGCTACACCTTC. Its translation: CASSPNYGYTF.

V is TRBV6-5 and J is TRBJ1-6, with D perhaps matching TRBD1 (6 bases). The V gene lost 4 bases and the J gene lost 5 bases, with 9 bases spanning the gap. The germline V gene has CDR1 MNHEY and CDR2 SVGAGI. This CDR3 contains 14 residues. The CDR3 sequence: CASSSGHHNSPLHF. CDR3 DNA sequence: TGTGCCAGCAGTTCGGGACACCATAATTCACCCCTCCACTTT.

V gene TRBV10-1 combines with J gene TRBJ2-7, with 8 bases matching TRBD1. The CDR3 has 16 residues. The germline V gene encodes CDR1 WNHNN and CDR2 SYGVQD (reference sequence). The ends lost 0 bases at V and 4 bases at J; junction bases unmatched: 8. Written as DNA, the CDR3 is TGCGCCAGCAGTGAGTCTTGGACAGGGAGTAAGTACGAGCAGTACTTC. This translates into CASSESWTGSKYEQYF.

This chain connects TRBV7-9 to TRBJ2-2, with D unresolved. Trimming left V 3 bases short and J 4 bases short, with 6 bases between. The CDR3 has 13 residues. Germline V gene data show CDR1 as SEHNR and CDR2 as FQNEAQ (reference sequence). This chain's CDR3 is CASSFLGTGELFF. The CDR3 nucleotides read TGTGCCAGCAGCTTCCTCGGCACCGGGGAGCTGTTTTTT.

The table lists this clone with a count of one. V usage is TRBV19 and J usage is TRBJ2-5; 7 nucleotides line up with TRBD1. The length of the CDR3 is 12 residues. The germline V gene encodes CDR1 LNHDA and CDR2 SQIVND (reference sequence). V was pared by 11 bases and J by 1 base, with 4 bases of the junction left unmatched. Here the CDR3 reads CAAGGRQETQYF. CDR3 coding DNA: TGTGCCGCAGGGGGACGCCAAGAGACCCAGTACTTC.

The V call is TRBV5-5, the J call TRBJ1-2, with TRBD1 as a possible D gene (6 bases). V lost 0 bases, J lost 3 bases, and 6 bases lay in between. The germline V gene encodes CDR1 SGHKS and CDR2 YYEKEE (reference sequence). The CDR3 is 13 amino acids. The CDR3 nucleotides are TGTGCCAGCAGCTTGGGACAGGACTATGGCTACACCTTC. Encoded protein: CASSLGQDYGYTF. The variable domain in full, with the rest retrieved from reference TRBV5-5 and TRBJ1-2, is DAGVTQSPTHLIKTRGQQVTLRCSPISGHKSVSWYQQVLGQGPQFIFQYYEKEERGRGNFPDRFSARQFPNYSSELNVNALLLGDSALYLCASSLGQDYGYTFGSGTRLTVV.

The chain recombines TRBV19 with TRBJ2-2, with TRBD2 as a possible D gene (6 bases). V was pared by 10 bases and J by 8 bases, with 14 bases between. The CDR3 is 12 amino acids. Germline V lookup: CDR1 LNHDA, CDR2 SQIVND (reference sequence). For the CDR3, the DNA is TGTGCCACCTGGGACTCGGGGGGGGAGCTGTTTTTT. This gives the protein CATWDSGGELFF.

The chain has TRBV24-1 and TRBJ2-1, with 10 bases matching TRBD2. This CDR3 has 16 residues. CDR1 is KGHDR, CDR2 SFDVKD, per germline. The V and J ends lost 4 bases and 3 bases, in that order; junction bases with no gene match: 5. The DNA of the CDR3 is TGTGCCACCAGTGACCCGAGGACTAGCGGCTACAATGAGCAGTTCTTC. Translating it yields CATSDPRTSGYNEQFF.

This chain links TRBV7-2 with TRBJ2-7; the D is unclear. This CDR3 has 14 residues. Germline V CDR1 and CDR2: SGHTA, FQGNSA. Between the trimmed V and J ends, which lost 1 base and 6 bases, there was a span of 13 bases. Here the CDR3 DNA reads TGTGCCAGCAGCTTAGGAGGTAGCCTGGGCGAGCAGTACTTC. This gives the protein CASSLGGSLGEQYF.

The rearrangement joins TRBV5-1 to TRBJ1-6; 9 nucleotides align to TRBD1. Germline V gene data show CDR1 as SGHRS and CDR2 as YFSETQ. The CDR3 runs to 14 residues. The J segment lost 7 bases and the V segment lost 7 bases, leaving 6 bases of the junction unmatched. CDR3 loop: CASWLGQGNSPLHF. CDR3 nucleotide sequence: TGCGCCAGCTGGCTGGGACAGGGAAATTCACCCCTCCACTTT.

V is TRBV3-1 (or the pseudogene TRBV3-2) and J is TRBJ1-1; 7 nucleotides align to TRBD1. The CDR3 runs to 15 residues. Per germline, CDR1 LGHDT and CDR2 YNNKEL (reference sequence). The V gene end was trimmed by 4 bases and the J gene end by 0 bases; junction bases not matched to a gene: 5. The CDR3 sequence: CASSLTGTVNTEAFF. CDR3 DNA: TGTGCCAGCAGCCTAACCGGGACAGTGAACACTGAAGCTTTCTTT.

The chain carries TRBV6-2 or TRBV6-3 and TRBJ2-7, with 11 bases lining up with TRBD2. Germline V gene lookup returns CDR1 MNHEY and CDR2 SVGEGT. V lost 2 bases to trimming and J lost 3 bases; unmatched junction nucleotides: 3. The CDR3 totals 15 residues. CDR3 DNA: TGTGCCAGCAGTTACAGGACTAGCGGGTTCTACGAGCAGTACTTC. Its translation is CASSYRTSGFYEQYF.

The CDR3 DNA follows: TGTGCCAGCAGCGACAAGACTAGTTCCTACGAGCAGTACTTC. Amino acids: CASSDKTSSYEQYF. The J gene is TRBJ2-7, the V gene TRBV7-2; tentative D call: TRBD2 (6 bases). V lost 5 bases to trimming and J lost 1 base, with 12 bases between them. The CDR3 loop spans 14 amino acids. Germline V gene sequence: CDR1 SGHTA, CDR2 FQGNSA.

Of note for this clone: The same CDR3 also results from other DNA sequences found in this sample. The rearrangement links TRBV6-4 to TRBJ1-5; 11 bases are a match to TRBD1. V shed 0 bases and J 6 bases; nucleotides not matched to a gene: 7. Germline assignment: CDR1 MRHNA and CDR2 SNTAGT. This CDR3 region has 17 residues. CDR3 nucleotide sequence: TGTGCCAGCAGTGACTCCCCGGGACAGGGGGAAGGTCAGCCCCAGCATTTT. Its translation is CASSDSPGQGEGQPQHF.

In nucleotides, the CDR3 is TGTGCCAGCAGCCTACTAGCGGGGACAGATACGCAGTATTTT. This sequence encodes CASSLLAGTDTQYF. The chain links TRBV3-1 (or the pseudogene TRBV3-2) to TRBJ2-3; 10 positions agree with TRBD2. This CDR3 spans 14 amino acids. The germline gives CDR1 LGHDT, CDR2 YNNKEL (reference sequence). The junction had 1 base not matched to a gene; V was cut back by 4 bases and J by 3 bases.

Only one count was recorded for this clone. The gene calls are TRBV7-6 and TRBJ2-7; D is possibly TRBD2 (5 bases). Trimming removed 1 base from V and 6 bases from J, with 19 bases in between. The CDR3 totals 16 residues. CDR1 SGHVS and CDR2 FNYEAQ come from the germline V gene. The CDR3 sequence: CASSLEASRGRAEQYF. The CDR3 DNA reads as TGTGCCAGCAGCTTAGAGGCTAGCCGAGGGCGCGCCGAGCAGTACTTC.